This T cell receptor (beta chain) was obtained from a study of blood T cell repertoires in COVID-19. Overall study context: Acute and convalescent COVID-19 specimens originated in the United States, Italy and Spain. In each case, the material was cDNA or gDNA derived from T cells, B-cell-depleted T cells, or PBMCs.

Using immunoSEQ multiplex PCR, the repertoire was profiled, and TCRdb retains in-frame clones only, with some absent. The sample includes 55,000 to 75,000 clones, approximately 84% of them seen just once. The CDR3 consists of 12 residues. The germline CDR1 and CDR2 sequences are SGHTS and YDEGEE. Trimming pared 4 bases from V and 8 bases from J, leaving 12 bases between. The Seattle patients joined while their infection was active and were tracked longitudinally afterward. Sample: peripheral blood. The TCR was taken from a man older than 75 with COVID-19, enrolled during active disease. V is TRBV5-8 and J is TRBJ1-2; maybe TRBD1 (6 bases). The CDR3 nucleotides are TGTGCCAGCAGCCCGAGGACAGTCGGCTACACCTTC. It is translated as CASSPRTVGYTF.